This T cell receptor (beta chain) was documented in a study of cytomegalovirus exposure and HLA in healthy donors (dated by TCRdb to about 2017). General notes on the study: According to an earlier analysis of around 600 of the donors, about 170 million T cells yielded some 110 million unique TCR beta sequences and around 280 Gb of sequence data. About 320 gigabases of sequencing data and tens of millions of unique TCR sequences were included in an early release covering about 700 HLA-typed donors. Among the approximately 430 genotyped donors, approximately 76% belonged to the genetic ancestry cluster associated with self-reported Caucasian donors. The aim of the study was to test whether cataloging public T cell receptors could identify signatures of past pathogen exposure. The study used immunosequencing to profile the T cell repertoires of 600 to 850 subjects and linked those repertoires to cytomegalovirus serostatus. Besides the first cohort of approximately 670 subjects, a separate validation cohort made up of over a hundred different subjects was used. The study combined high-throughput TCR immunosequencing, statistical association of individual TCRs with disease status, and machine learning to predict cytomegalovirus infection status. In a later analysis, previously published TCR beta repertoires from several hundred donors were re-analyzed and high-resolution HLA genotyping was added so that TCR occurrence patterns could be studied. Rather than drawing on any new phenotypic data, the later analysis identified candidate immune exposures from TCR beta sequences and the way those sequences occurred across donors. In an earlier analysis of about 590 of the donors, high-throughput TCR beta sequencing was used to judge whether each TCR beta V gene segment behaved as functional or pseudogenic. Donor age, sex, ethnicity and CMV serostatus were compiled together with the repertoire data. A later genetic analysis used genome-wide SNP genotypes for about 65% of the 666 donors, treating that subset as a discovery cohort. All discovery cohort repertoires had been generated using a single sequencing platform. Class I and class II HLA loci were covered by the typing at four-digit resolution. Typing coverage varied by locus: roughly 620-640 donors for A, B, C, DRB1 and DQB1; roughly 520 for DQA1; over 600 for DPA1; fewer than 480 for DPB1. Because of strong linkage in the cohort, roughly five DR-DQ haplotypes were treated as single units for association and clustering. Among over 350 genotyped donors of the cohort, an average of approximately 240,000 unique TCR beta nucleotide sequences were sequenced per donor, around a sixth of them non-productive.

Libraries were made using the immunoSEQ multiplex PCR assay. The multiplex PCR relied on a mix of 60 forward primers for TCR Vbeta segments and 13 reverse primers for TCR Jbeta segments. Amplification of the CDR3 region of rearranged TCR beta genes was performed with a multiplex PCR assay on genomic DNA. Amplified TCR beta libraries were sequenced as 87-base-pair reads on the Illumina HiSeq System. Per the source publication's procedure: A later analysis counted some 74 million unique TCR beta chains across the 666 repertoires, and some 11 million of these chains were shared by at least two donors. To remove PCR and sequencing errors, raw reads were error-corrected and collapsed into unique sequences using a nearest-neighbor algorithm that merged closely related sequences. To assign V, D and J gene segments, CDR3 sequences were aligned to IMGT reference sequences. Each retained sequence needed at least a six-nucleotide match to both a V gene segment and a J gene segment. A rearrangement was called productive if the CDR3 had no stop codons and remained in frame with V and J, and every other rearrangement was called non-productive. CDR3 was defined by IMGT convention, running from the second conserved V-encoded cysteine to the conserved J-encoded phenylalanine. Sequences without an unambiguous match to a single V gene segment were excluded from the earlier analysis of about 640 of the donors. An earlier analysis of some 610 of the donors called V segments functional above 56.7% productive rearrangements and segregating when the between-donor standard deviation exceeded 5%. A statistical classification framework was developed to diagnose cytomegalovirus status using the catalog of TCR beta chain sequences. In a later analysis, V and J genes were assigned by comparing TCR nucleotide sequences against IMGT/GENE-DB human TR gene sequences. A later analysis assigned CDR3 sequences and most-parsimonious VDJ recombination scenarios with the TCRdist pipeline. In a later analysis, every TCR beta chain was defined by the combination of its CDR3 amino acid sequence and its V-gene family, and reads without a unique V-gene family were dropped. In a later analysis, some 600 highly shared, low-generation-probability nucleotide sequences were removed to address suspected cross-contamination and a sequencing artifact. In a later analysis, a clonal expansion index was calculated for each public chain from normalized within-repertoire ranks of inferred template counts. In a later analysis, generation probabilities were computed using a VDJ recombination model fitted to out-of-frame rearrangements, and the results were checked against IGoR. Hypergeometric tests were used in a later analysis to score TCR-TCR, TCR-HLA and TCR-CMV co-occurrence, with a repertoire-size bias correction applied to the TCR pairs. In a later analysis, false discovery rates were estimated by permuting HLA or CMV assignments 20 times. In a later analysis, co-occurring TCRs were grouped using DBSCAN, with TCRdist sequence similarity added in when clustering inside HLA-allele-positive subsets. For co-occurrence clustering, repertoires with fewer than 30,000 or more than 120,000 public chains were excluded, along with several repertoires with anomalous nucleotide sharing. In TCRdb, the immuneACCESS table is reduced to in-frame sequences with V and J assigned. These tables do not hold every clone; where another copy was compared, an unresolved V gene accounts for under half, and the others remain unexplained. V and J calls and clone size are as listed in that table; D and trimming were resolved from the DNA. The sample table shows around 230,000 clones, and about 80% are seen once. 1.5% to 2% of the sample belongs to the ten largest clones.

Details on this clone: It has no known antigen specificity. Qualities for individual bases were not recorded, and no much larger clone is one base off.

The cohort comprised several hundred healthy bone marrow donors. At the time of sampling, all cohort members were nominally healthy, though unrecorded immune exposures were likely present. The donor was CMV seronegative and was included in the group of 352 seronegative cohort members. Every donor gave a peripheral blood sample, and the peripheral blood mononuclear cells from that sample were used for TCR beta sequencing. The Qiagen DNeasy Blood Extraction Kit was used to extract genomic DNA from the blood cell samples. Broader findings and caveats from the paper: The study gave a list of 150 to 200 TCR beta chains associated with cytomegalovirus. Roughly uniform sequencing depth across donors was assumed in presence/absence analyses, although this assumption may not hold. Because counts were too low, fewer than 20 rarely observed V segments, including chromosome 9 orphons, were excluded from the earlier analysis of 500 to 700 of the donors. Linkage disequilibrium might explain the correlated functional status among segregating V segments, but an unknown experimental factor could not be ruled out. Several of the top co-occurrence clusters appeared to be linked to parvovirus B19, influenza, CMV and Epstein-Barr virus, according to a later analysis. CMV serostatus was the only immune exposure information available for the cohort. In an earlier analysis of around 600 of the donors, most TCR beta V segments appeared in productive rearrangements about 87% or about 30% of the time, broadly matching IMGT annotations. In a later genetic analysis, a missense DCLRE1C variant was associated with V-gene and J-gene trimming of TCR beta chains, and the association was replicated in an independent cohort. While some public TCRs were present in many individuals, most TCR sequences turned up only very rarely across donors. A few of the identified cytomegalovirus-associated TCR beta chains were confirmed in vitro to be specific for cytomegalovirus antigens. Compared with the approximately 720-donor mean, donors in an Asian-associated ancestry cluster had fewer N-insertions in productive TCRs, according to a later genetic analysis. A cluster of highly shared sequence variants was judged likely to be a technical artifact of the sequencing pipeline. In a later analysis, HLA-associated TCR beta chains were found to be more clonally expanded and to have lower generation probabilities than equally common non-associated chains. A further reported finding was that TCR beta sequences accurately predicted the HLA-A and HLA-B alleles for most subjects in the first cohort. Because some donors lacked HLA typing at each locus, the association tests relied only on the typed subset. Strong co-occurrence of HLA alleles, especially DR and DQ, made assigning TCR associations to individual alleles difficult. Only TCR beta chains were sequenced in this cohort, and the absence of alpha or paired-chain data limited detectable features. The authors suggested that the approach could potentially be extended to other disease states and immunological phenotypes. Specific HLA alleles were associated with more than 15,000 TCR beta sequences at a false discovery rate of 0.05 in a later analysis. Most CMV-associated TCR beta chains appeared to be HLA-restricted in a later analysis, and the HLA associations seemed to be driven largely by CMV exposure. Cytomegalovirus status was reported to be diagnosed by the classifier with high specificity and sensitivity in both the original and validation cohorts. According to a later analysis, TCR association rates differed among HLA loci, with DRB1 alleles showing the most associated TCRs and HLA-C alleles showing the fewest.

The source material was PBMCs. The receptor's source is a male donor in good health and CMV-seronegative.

The nucleotide sequence reads TGTGCCAGCAGCCTAGAGGGCGGGGGGGCCAACGATGAGCAGTTCTTC. Translated, it reads CASSLEGGGANDEQFF. Recombination linked TRBV7-2 to TRBJ2-1, with 9 junctional bases fitting TRBD2. Clipping removes 5 bases from V and 8 bases from J, with 13 as the unmatched junction base count. Taken from cysteine to phenylalanine, the CDR3 has 16 residues. CDR3 DNA is the only sequence kept; it has 48 bases, read in frame from the first base. According to the germline V gene, CDR1 reads SGHTA and CDR2 reads FQGNSA.